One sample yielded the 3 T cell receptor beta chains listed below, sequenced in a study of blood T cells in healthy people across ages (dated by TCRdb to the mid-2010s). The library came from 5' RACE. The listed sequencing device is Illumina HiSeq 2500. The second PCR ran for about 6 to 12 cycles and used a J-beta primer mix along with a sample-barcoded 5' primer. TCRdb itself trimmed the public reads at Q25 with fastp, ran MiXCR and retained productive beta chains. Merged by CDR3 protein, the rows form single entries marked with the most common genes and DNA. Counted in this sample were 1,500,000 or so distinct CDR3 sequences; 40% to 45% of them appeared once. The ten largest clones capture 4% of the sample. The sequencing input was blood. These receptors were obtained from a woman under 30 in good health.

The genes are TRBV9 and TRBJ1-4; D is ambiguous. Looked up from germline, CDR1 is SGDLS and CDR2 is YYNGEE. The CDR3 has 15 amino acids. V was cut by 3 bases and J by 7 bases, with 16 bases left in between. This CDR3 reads CASSAGPSRVEKLFF. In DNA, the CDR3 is TGTGCCAGCAGCGCTGGGCCTAGTAGGGTTGAAAAACTGTTTTTT.

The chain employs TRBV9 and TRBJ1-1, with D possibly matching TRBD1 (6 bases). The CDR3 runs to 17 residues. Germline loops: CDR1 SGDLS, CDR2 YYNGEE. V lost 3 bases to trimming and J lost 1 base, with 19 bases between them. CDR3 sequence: CASSEDPRGAENTEAFF. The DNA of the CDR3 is TGTGCCAGCAGCGAAGACCCTCGGGGGGCGGAGAACACTGAAGCTTTCTTT. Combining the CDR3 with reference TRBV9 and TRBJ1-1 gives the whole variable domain DSGVTQTPKHLITATGQRVTLRCSPRSGDLSVYWYQQSLDQGLQFLIQYYNGEERAKGNILERFSAQQFPDLHSELNLSSLELGDSALYFCASSEDPRGAENTEAFFGQGTRLTVV.

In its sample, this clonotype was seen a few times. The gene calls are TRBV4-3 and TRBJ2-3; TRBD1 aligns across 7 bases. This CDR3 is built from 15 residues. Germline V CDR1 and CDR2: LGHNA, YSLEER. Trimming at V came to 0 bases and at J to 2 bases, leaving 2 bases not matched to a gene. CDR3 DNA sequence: TGCGCCAGCAGCCAAGAAGAGGGGGCCACAGATACGCAGTATTTT. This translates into CASSQEEGATDTQYF.